The clone carrying this T cell receptor (beta chain) was seen a handful of times. The antigen is undetermined. The sample comes from a study of identical twins. Overall study findings and caveats: Within monozygotic twins, out-of-frame TCR alpha sharing was underestimated by the models. With abundant cord blood beta clonotypes, insertions were fewer; memory repertoires showed no such pattern.

V lost 3 bases and J lost 2; bases outside the gene matches: 8. The CDR3 contains 16 residues. Unique molecular identifiers were present on the cDNA, which also gained a universal primer site by template switching. TCRdb called the 5' RACE reads again in MiXCR, with one record for every CDR3 protein. The sample shows approximately 890,000 distinct CDR3 sequences, approximately 13% of them seen only once. Every sampled donor was Caucasian and healthy. This sample also appeared in a second study, on yellow fever vaccine responses in identical twins.

The receptor's source is a woman under 30 in good health. The chain is built from TRBV12-3 or TRBV12-4 and TRBJ2-7, with 9 bases that match TRBD2. What was sequenced was PBMCs. The CDR3 reads CASSFRVAGVPYEQYF. For the CDR3, the DNA is TGTGCCAGCAGTTTCAGGGTAGCGGGAGTCCCCTACGAGCAGTACTTC.